What follows describes a single TCR beta chain. The data were produced by immunoSEQ multiplex PCR, yet TCRdb's version contains in-frame clones alone and is incomplete. The sample gives roughly 180,000 clones, 80% to 90% of which show up once; 8% to 10% is in the top ten. This record belongs to a study of blood T cell repertoires in COVID-19. Study-wide context: The cDNA or gDNA used as material had been derived from T cells, B-cell-depleted T cells, or PBMCs.

The trim removed 4 bases at V and 5 bases at J, leaving 6 bases unmatched. The CDR3 loop spans 14 amino acids. The germline V gene encodes CDR1 SGDLS and CDR2 YYNGEE. Sample: peripheral blood. This rearrangement joins TRBV9 to TRBJ2-7; TRBD2 matches at 10 bases. This clonotype originated in a man aged 55 to 70 with acute or convalescent COVID-19. DNA for the CDR3: TGTGCCAGCAGCTCCCTAGCGGGAGTCAACGAGCAGTACTTC. As protein: CASSSLAGVNEQYF.